Following are 5 T cell receptor beta chains from one sample sequenced in a study of blood T cell repertoires in COVID-19. Profiling relied on immunoSEQ multiplex PCR, and the TCRdb table lists in-frame clones only, not all of them. The table has a few hundred thousand clones, about 86% seen once; the top ten hold around 1.8%. Material: peripheral blood. The receptors stem from a man aged 25-40 years with active or convalescent COVID-19.

The chain couples TRBV5-6 to TRBJ2-7; TRBD2 is a possible D gene (6 bases). Trimming left V 1 base short and J 2 bases short, with 13 bases between. The germline CDR1 and CDR2 sequences are SGHDT and YYEEEE. This CDR3 has 15 residues. The DNA of the CDR3 is TGTGCCAGCAGCTTGCCGGGGGACCCGACCTACGAGCAGTACTTC. This encodes CASSLPGDPTYEQYF.

The rearrangement links TRBV7-2 to TRBJ1-5; no definite D call. Between the trimmed V and J ends, which lost 5 bases and 2 bases, there was a span of 13 bases. The CDR3 covers 15 residues. Germline loops: CDR1 SGHTA, CDR2 FQGNSA. CDR3 in amino acids: CASSHYPGGNQPQHF. Written as DNA, the CDR3 is TGTGCCAGCAGCCATTACCCCGGGGGCAATCAGCCCCAGCATTTT.

This clone appeared once. The chain couples TRBV30 to TRBJ1-1; D gene ambiguous. Looked up from germline, CDR1 is GTSNPN and CDR2 is SVGIG (reference sequence). Between the trimmed V and J ends, which lost 2 bases and 1 base, there was a span of 14 bases. The CDR3 loop spans 15 amino acids. This chain's CDR3 is CAWSSGEHWNTEAFF. The CDR3 nucleotides are TGTGCCTGGAGTAGCGGGGAACATTGGAACACTGAAGCTTTCTTT.

The chain carries TRBV10-3 and TRBJ2-5; D possibly corresponds to TRBD1 (6 bases). V lost 10 bases, J lost 1 base, and 13 bases lay in between. Per germline, CDR1 ENHRY and CDR2 SYGVKD. The CDR3 loop spans 13 amino acids. CDR3 in amino acids: CATRTGPQETQYF. In DNA form, the CDR3 reads TGTGCCACACGAACAGGGCCCCAAGAGACCCAGTACTTC.

The V and J genes are TRBV27 and TRBJ2-1; 8 bases match TRBD1. V lost 5 bases to trimming and J lost 8 bases; unmatched junction nucleotides: 5. Per the germline V gene, CDR1 is MNHEY and CDR2 is SMNVEV (reference sequence). The CDR3 is made up of 13 amino acids. The CDR3 DNA reads TGTGCCAGCAGTAAAGGACAGGGTTATGAGCAGTTCTTC. This gives the protein CASSKGQGYEQFF.